This is a list of T cell receptor beta chains from one sample in a study of post-analysis software for immune sequencing data. One entry per CDR3 protein results from TCRdb running MiXCR on the PCR reads. This table has hundreds of thousands of distinct CDR3 sequences, roughly 38% appearing once. The sequenced sample was blood. The receptor set was obtained from a girl aged 10-17 years with multiple sclerosis. CDR3s include the opening cysteine and the closing phenylalanine or tryptophan. The order of the fields is J gene, D gene, V gene, clone size, CDR3 protein, CDR3 DNA. The D gene is left open where the match is weak. Some rows mark clone size as missing; the rest say once, few, many or name a class of expanded clone.

>TRBJ1-6|TRBD1|TRBV3-1|few
CASSQDRGDGNSPLHF
TGTGCCAGCAGCCAAGACAGGGGGGATGGTAATTCACCCCTCCACTTT
>TRBJ2-3|-|TRBV4-1|few
CASLGPLRAQYF
TGCGCCAGCCTCGGGCCTCTGAGGGCGCAGTATTTT
>TRBJ2-5|TRBD2|TRBV7-2|-
CASSLGLAGGVGETQYF
TGTGCCAGCAGCTTAGGCCTAGCGGGGGGGGTTGGAGAGACCCAGTACTTC
>TRBJ2-7|TRBD1|TRBV29-1|-
CSVTPGQGKGAYEQYF
TGCAGCGTTACCCCTGGACAGGGAAAAGGAGCCTACGAGCAGTACTTC
>TRBJ2-1|-|TRBV7-2|few
CASFKYEQFF
TGTGCCAGCTTCAAGTATGAGCAGTTCTTC
>TRBJ2-7|-|TRBV28|-
CASSLSSLREYEQYF
TGTGCCAGCAGTTTATCTTCTCTCAGGGAGTACGAGCAGTACTTC
>TRBJ2-1|-|TRBV27|-
CASSLILGYLEQFF
TGTGCCAGCAGTTTGATACTTGGGTATCTTGAGCAGTTCTTC
>TRBJ2-5|-|TRBV5-1|-
CASSLEGNRETQYF
TGCGCCAGCAGCTTGGAAGGGAACCGAGAGACCCAGTACTTC
>TRBJ2-1|TRBD2|TRBV3-1|few
CASSPAGGSFDEQFF
TGTGCCAGCAGCCCGGCGGGGGGATCCTTCGATGAGCAGTTCTTC
>TRBJ2-1|-|TRBV10-3|-
CAISGRGAEQFF
TGTGCCATCAGTGGCAGGGGCGCGGAGCAGTTCTTC
>TRBJ1-6|TRBD1|TRBV13|few
CACKAPGGPLHF
TGTGCCTGCAAGGCCCCAGGGGGGCCCCTCCACTTT
>TRBJ2-7|-|TRBV12-3/TRBV12-4|many
CASSLGGTYEQYF
TGTGCCAGCAGTTTAGGGGGCACCTACGAGCAGTACTTC
>TRBJ1-1|-|TRBV6-1|few
CASGWGQNTEAFF
TGTGCCAGCGGATGGGGACAGAACACTGAAGCTTTCTTT
>TRBJ2-7|TRBD1|TRBV15|-
CATSRTFLGQAPPLGEQYF
TGTGCCACCAGCCGAACCTTTCTGGGACAGGCTCCCCCTTTGGGTGAGCAGTACTTC
>TRBJ2-2|-|TRBV9|-
CASSVRGTGGLFF
TGTGCCAGCAGCGTTCGCGGAACCGGGGGGCTGTTTTTT
>TRBJ2-1|-|TRBV7-3|once
CASSLTFGETQFF
TGTGCCAGCAGCTTAACATTCGGCGAGACCCAGTTCTTC
>TRBJ1-2|TRBD1|TRBV7-2|once
CASSLFGRGGGYGYTF
TGTGCCAGCAGCTTATTCGGCAGGGGGGGCGGCTATGGCTACACCTTC
>TRBJ1-5|-|TRBV12-3/TRBV12-4|-
CASSPFNSNQPQHF
TGTGCCAGCAGTCCTTTTAATAGCAATCAGCCCCAGCATTTT
>TRBJ1-2|-|TRBV29-1|-
CSVDWGGGLNGYTF
TGCAGCGTTGATTGGGGGGGTGGATTAAATGGCTACACCTTC
>TRBJ1-1|-|TRBV7-9|-
CASSTYPRGLPEAFF
TGTGCCAGCAGTACATACCCTCGGGGGCTCCCTGAAGCTTTCTTT
>TRBJ2-1|-|TRBV28|few
CASYTTVTGTYNEQFF
TGTGCCAGCTATACTACCGTGACAGGAACGTACAATGAGCAGTTCTTC
>TRBJ1-2|-|TRBV20-1|-
CSARDQAYGYTF
TGCAGTGCTAGAGACCAGGCTTATGGCTACACCTTC